This TCR beta chain was sequenced for a study of spatial heterogeneity in lung cancer. Study information: The study observed each unique TCR and UMI combination more than ten times on average in raw reads.

About this clonotype: It may be a read error: a sequence one base away is much more abundant.

Noted time point: sample taken at primary tumor resection. In each case, whole RNA from tumor, nontumor lung or frozen PBMC was sequenced unsorted. Samples came from 60 to 75 TRACERx patients with untreated early-stage lung cancer. From the 5' RACE reads, TCRdb called clonotypes with MiXCR, one entry per CDR3 protein. This sample carries more than 30,000 distinct CDR3 sequences, around 5.8% of them seen once, and the ten largest clones take around a tenth. This clonotype originated in a male donor with early-stage non-small cell lung cancer. Sequencing used PBMCs, obtained at surgery.

The CDR3, as DNA: TGCAGTGCCCTTCGGGGAAACACTGAAGCTTTCTTT. Translating gives CSALRGNTEAFF. The chain has TRBV20-1 and TRBJ1-1; D is undetermined. CDR1 is DFQATT and CDR2 is SNEGSKA in the germline V gene (reference sequence). This CDR3 contains 12 residues. Trimming stripped 6 bases from V and 2 bases from J, with 10 bases between.